This T cell receptor (beta chain) was sequenced during a study of cytomegalovirus exposure and HLA in healthy donors. Study in general: An earlier analysis identified 120 million or so unique TCR beta sequences in about 190 million T cells.

PCR amplification relied on 60 Vbeta primers (plus 13 Jbeta primers). In the authors' workflow: A follow-up analysis tallied some 80 million unique TCR beta chains, roughly 11 million shared. Profiled with immunoSEQ multiplex PCR; TCRdb holds only in-frame clones, not every one. V, J and clone size are those of that table, while D and trimming were read from the DNA. The sample lists around 100,000 clones; roughly 67% were seen once. V shed 3 bases, J shed 2 bases, and the junction held 1 base outside the gene matches. CDR3 size: 14 residues. Germline values: CDR1 SGDLS, CDR2 YYNGEE. The clonotype comes from a man aged 18 to 30 in good health and CMV-seropositive. This chain connects TRBV9 to TRBJ1-2; 10 bases match TRBD1. Sequenced sample: PBMCs. In DNA, the CDR3 is TGTGCCAGCAGCGGACAGGGGGCAAACTATGGCTACACCTTC. This gives the protein CASSGQGANYGYTF.